These T cell receptor beta chains were read from a single sample in a study of beta chain features in type 1 diabetes. Sequencing used immunoSEQ multiplex PCR; TCRdb keeps in-frame clones, though not all of them. The sample carries hundreds of thousands of clones, more than 13% recorded once. Sequences were obtained from naive CD4+ T cells from blood. All receptors come from a man between 18 and 29 years old with type 1 diabetes. Each CDR3 is given with its conserved first and last residue. D genes are given only for firm matches. Clone sizes are given selectively: once, few, many, or a class where the clone is expanded.

cdr3_nt cdr3_aa v_call d_call j_call clone_size
TGTGCCAGCAGTGTTAACAGACAAGAGACCCAGTACTTC CASSVNRQETQYF TRBV2 - TRBJ2-5 -
TGTGCCAGCAGTTTCAAGCTCCAAGAGACCCAGTACTTC CASSFKLQETQYF TRBV2 - TRBJ2-5 few
TGTGCCAGGAGGATAGCGGGCGCCTACGAGCAGTACTTC CARRIAGAYEQYF TRBV2 TRBD2 TRBJ2-7 -
TGTGCCAGCAGTAGGGTTTTGGGGAGCGATTCCTACGAGCAGTACTTC CASSRVLGSDSYEQYF TRBV27 - TRBJ2-7 -
TGTGCTAGCAGCCCAGGGTACCCAGAGACCCAGTACTTC CASSPGYPETQYF TRBV7-7 - TRBJ2-5 few
TGTGCCTGGAGTAACAGTTTGAACACTGAAGCTTTCTTT CAWSNSLNTEAFF TRBV30 - TRBJ1-1 -
TGTGCCAGCAGCGTGGACGGAAACTGGCCCCAGCATTTT CASSVDGNWPQHF TRBV5-4 - TRBJ1-5 few
TGTGCCAGCAGCCGGAGTGGCACAGATACGCAGTATTTT CASSRSGTDTQYF TRBV13 - TRBJ2-3 -
TGCGCCAGCAGCGTACAACAGGGGCCCAGAGGCTACACCTTC CASSVQQGPRGYTF TRBV4-3 TRBD1 TRBJ1-2 -
TGTGCCAGCAGCCTAGACAGGGTTGGCTACACCTTC CASSLDRVGYTF TRBV7-9 TRBD1 TRBJ1-2 -
TGCGCCAGCAGGGTTCTGGGGGGCCAACGCCAGGCTTTCTTT CASRVLGGQRQAFF TRBV5-1 - TRBJ1-1 few
TGCGCCAGCAGCCAAGATTTTGACAGCTCCTATGGCTACACCTTC CASSQDFDSSYGYTF TRBV4-3 - TRBJ1-2 -
TGTGCCAGCAGCTTAGATTGGGCTAGCGGGAGTTACGAGCAGTACTTC CASSLDWASGSYEQYF TRBV11-2 TRBD2 TRBJ2-7 few
TGTGCCAGCAGCTTAAGTCTCGGTAGCGGTCAAGAGACCCAGTACTTC CASSLSLGSGQETQYF TRBV7-2 - TRBJ2-5 few
TGCAGCGTTGGGGAGGTGCCCACAGATACGCAGTATTTT CSVGEVPTDTQYF TRBV29-1 - TRBJ2-3 -
TGTGCCTGGAGTGTAAAGAGGGGGGGGTTGGAGACCCAGTACTTC CAWSVKRGGLETQYF TRBV30 - TRBJ2-5 -
TGTGCCAGCAATCCGGGCTGGGACACCGGGGAGCTGTTTTTT CASNPGWDTGELFF TRBV7-9 - TRBJ2-2 few
TGTGCCAGTAGTCCACCGACCCCGGACACTGAAGCTTTCTTT CASSPPTPDTEAFF TRBV19 - TRBJ1-1 few